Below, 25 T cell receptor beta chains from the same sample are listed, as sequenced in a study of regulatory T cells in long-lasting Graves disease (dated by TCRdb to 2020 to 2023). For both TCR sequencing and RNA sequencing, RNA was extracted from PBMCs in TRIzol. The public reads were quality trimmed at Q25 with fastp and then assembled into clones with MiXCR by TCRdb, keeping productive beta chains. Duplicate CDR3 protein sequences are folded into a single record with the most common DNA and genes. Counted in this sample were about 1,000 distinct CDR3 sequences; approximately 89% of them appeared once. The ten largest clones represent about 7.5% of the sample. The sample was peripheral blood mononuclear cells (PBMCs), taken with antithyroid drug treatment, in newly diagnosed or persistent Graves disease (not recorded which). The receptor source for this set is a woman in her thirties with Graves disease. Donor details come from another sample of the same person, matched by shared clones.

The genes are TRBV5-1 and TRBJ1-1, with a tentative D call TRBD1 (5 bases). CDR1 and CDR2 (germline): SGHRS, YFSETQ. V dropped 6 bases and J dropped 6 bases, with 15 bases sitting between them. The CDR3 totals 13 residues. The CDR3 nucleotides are TGCGCCAGCAACCTGGGATGGGGCGCTGAAGCTTTCTTT. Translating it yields CASNLGWGAEAFF.

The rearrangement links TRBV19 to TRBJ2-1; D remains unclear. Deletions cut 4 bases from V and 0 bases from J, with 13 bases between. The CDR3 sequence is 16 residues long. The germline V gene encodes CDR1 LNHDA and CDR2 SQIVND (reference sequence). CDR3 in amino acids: CASSSFLAASYNEQFF. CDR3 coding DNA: TGTGCCAGTAGTAGTTTTCTGGCGGCCTCCTACAATGAGCAGTTCTTC.

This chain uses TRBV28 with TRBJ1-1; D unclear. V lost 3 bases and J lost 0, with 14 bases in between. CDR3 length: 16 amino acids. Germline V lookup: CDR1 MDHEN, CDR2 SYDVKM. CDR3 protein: CASSFGDGTMNTEAFF. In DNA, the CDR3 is TGTGCCAGCAGTTTCGGGGATGGCACCATGAACACTGAAGCTTTCTTT.

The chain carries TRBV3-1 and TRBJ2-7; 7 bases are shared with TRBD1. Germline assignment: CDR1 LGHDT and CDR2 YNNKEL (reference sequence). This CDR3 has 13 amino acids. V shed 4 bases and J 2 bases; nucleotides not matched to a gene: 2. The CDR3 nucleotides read TGTGCCAGCAGCCCGGGGACAGCCTACGAGCAGTACTTC. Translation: CASSPGTAYEQYF.

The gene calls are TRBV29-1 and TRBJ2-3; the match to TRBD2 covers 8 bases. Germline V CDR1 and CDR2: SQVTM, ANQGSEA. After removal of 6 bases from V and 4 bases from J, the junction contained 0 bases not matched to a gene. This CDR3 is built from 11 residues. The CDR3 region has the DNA TGCAGCGTCGGGGGGGCAGATACGCAGTATTTT. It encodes CSVGGADTQYF.

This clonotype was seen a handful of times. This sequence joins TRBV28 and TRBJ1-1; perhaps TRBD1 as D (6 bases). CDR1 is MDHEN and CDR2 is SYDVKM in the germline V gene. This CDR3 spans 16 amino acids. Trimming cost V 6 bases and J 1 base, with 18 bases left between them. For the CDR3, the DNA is TGTGCCAGCAGAAGAGGGGGAGGTGGGCGGAACACTGAAGCTTTCTTT. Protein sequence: CASRRGGGGRNTEAFF.

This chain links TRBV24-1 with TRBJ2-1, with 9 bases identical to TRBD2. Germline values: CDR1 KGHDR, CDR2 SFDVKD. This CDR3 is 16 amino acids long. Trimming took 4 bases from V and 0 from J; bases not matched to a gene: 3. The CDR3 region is CATSDAGGGSYNEQFF. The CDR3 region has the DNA TGTGCCACCAGTGACGCGGGAGGGGGCTCCTACAATGAGCAGTTCTTC.

CDR3 DNA sequence: TGTGCCAGCAGTGAAGCCCCACCGACCGGGGAGCTGTTTTTT. This encodes CASSEAPPTGELFF. The chain combines TRBV2 with TRBJ2-2; D is undetermined. The length of the CDR3 is 14 residues. The V gene's germline CDR1 is SNHLY and CDR2 FYNNEI. V was pared by 0 bases and J by 5 bases, with 7 bases between.

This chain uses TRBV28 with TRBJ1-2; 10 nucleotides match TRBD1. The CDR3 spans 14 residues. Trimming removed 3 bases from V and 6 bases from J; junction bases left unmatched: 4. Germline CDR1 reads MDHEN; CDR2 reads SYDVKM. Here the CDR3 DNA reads TGTGCCAGCAGTTTCCTGACAGGGGGCCATGGCTACACCTTC. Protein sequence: CASSFLTGGHGYTF.

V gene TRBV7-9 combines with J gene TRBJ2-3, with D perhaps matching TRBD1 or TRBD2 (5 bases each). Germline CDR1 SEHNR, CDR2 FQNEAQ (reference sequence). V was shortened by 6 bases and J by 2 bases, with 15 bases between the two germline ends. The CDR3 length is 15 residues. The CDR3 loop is CASSTRDGHTDTQYF. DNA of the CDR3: TGTGCCAGCAGTACCCGGGACGGACACACAGATACGCAGTATTTT.

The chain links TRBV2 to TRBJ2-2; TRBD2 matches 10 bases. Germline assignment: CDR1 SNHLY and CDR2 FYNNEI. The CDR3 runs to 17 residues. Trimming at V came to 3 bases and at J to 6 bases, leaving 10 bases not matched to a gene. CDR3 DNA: TGTGCCAGCAGTGACACTCTCCTAGCGGGAGAAGCCGGGGAGCTGTTTTTT. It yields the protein CASSDTLLAGEAGELFF.

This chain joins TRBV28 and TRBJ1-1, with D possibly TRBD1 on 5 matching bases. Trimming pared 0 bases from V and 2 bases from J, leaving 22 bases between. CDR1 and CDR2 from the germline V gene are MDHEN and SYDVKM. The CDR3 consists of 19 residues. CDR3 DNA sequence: TGTGCCAGCAGTTTATGGGGGAGGGGTTTCTGGAAAGGTAACACTGAAGCTTTCTTT. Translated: CASSLWGRGFWKGNTEAFF. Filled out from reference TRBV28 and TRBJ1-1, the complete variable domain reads DVKVTQSSRYLVKRTGEKVFLECVQDMDHENMFWYRQDPGLGLRLIYFSYDVKMKEKGDIPEGYSVSREKKERFSLILESASTNQTSMYLCASSLWGRGFWKGNTEAFFGQGTRLTVV.

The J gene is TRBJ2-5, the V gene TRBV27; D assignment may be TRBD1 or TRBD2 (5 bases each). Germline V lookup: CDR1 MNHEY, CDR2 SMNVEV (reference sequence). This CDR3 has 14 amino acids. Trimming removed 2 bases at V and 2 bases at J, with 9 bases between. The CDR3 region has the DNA TGTGCCAGCAGTTTAATAGGGGAGCAAGAGACCCAGTACTTC. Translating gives CASSLIGEQETQYF.

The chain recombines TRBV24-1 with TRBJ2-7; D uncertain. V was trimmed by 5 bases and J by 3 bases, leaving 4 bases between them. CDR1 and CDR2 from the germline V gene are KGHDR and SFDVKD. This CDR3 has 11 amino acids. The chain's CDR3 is CATSVDYEQYF. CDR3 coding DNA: TGTGCCACCAGTGTTGACTACGAGCAGTACTTC.

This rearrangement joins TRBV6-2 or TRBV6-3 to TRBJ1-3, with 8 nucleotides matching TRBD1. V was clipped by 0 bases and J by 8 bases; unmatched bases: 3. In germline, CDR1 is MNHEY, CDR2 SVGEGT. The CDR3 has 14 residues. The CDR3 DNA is TGTGCCAGCAGTTACTCGACAGGGGTTGACACCATATATTTT. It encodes CASSYSTGVDTIYF.

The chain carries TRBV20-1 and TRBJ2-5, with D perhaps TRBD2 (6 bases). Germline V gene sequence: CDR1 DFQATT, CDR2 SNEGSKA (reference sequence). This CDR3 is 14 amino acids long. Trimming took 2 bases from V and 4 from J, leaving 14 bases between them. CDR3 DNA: TGCAGTGCTAGATTCGCTTCGGGGGTAGAGACCCAGTACTTC. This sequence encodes CSARFASGVETQYF.

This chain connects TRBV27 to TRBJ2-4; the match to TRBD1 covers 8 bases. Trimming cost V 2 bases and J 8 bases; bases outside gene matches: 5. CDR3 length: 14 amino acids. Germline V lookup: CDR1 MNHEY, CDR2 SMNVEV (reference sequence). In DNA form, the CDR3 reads TGTGCCAGCAGTTTACGGACAGGGTTGGACATTCAGTACTTC. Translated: CASSLRTGLDIQYF.

Here the CDR3 reads CASSLYTDTQYF. The CDR3 bases are TGCGCCAGCAGCCTCTACACAGATACGCAGTATTTT. The chain combines TRBV4-1 with TRBJ2-3; unclear D gene. Per the germline V gene, CDR1 is MGHRA and CDR2 is YSYEKL. The CDR3 contains 12 residues. Trimming took off 4 bases at V and 2 bases at J, with 4 bases between the two ends.

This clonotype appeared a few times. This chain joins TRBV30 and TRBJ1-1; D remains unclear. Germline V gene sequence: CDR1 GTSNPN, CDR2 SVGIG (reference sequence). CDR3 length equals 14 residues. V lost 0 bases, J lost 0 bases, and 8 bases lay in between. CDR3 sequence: CAWSVRVVNTEAFF. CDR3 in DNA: TGTGCCTGGAGTGTACGGGTCGTGAACACTGAAGCTTTCTTT.

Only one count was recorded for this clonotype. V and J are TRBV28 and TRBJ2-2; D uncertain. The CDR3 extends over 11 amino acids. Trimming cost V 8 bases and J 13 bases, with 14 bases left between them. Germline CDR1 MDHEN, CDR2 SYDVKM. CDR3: CASSGSWGLFF. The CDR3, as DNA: TGTGCCAGCTCCGGGTCGTGGGGGCTGTTTTTT.

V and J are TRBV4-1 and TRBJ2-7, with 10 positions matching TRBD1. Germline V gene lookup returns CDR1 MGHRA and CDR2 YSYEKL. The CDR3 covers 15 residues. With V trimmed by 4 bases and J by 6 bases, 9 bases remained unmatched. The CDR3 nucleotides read TGCGCCAGCAGCCCTTTTTCGACAGGGGGCATCGAGCAGTACTTC. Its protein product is CASSPFSTGGIEQYF.

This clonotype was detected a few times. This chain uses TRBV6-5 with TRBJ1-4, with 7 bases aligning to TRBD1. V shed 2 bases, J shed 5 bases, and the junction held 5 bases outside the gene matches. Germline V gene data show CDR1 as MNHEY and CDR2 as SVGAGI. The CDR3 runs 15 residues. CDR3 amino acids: CASSYDRAPNEKLFF. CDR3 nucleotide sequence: TGTGCCAGCAGTTACGACAGGGCCCCGAATGAAAAACTGTTTTTT.

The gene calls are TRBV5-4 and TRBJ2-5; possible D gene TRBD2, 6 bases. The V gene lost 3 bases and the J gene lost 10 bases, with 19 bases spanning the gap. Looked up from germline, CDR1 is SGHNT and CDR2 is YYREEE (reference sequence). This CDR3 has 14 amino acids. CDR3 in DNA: TGTGCCAGCAGCTCCCGGGACTCGTCCTTGATCCAGTACTTC. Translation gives CASSSRDSSLIQYF. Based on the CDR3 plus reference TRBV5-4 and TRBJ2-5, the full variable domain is ETGVTQSPTHLIKTRGQQVTLRCSSQSGHNTVSWYQQALGQGPQFIFQYYREEENGRGNFPPRFSGLQFPNYSSELNVNALELDDSALYLCASSSRDSSLIQYFGPGTRLLVL.

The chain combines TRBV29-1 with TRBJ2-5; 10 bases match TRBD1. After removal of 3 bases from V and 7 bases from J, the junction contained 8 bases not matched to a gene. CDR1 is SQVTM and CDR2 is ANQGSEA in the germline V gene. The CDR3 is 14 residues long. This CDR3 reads CSVEGDRGVGTQYF. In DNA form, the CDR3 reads TGCAGCGTTGAGGGGGACAGGGGAGTTGGGACCCAGTACTTC. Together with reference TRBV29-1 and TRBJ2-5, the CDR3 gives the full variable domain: SAVISQKPSRDICQRGTSLTIQCQVDSQVTMMFWYRQQPGQSLTLIATANQGSEATYESGFVIDKFPISRPNLTFSTLTVSNMSPEDSSIYLCSVEGDRGVGTQYFGPGTRLLVL.

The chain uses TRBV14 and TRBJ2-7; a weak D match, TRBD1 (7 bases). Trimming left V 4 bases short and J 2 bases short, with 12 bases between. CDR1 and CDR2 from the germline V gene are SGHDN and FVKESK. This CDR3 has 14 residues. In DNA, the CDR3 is TGTGCCAGCAGCCGACAGGGAGGACCCTACGAGCAGTACTTC. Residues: CASSRQGGPYEQYF.